A single sample is the source of the 10 T cell receptor beta chains below, sequenced in a study of cytomegalovirus exposure and HLA in healthy donors. 60 Vbeta and 13 Jbeta primers were used in PCR. Profiled with immunoSEQ multiplex PCR; TCRdb holds only in-frame clones, not every one. Of 95,000 to 150,000 clones listed, more than 55% are singletons. The specimen was PBMCs. The receptor source for this set is a man between 18 and 35 years old in good health and CMV-seronegative.

The rearrangement joins TRBV7-6 to TRBJ2-2, with a possible D match to TRBD1 (5 bases). The length of the CDR3 is 14 residues. In germline, CDR1 is SGHVS, CDR2 FNYEAQ. V dropped 5 bases and J dropped 1 base, with 8 bases sitting between them. CDR3 bases: TGTGCCAGCAGCAAAACAGGGAACACCGGGGAGCTGTTTTTT. This gives the protein CASSKTGNTGELFF.

This clone has more than one count but fewer than ten. This chain connects TRBV30 to TRBJ2-6, with D uncertain. This CDR3 is built from 16 residues. Looked up from germline, CDR1 is GTSNPN and CDR2 is SVGIG (reference sequence). Deletions cut 4 bases from V and 4 bases from J, with 17 bases between. CDR3 in amino acids: CAWMPPRGSGANVLTF. The CDR3 DNA sequence: TGTGCCTGGATGCCCCCTCGAGGTTCAGGGGCCAACGTCCTGACTTTC. The entire variable domain, with the rest obtained from reference TRBV30 and TRBJ2-6, is as follows: SQTIHQWPATLVQPVGSPLSLECTVEGTSNPNLYWYRQAAGRGLQLLFYSVGIGQISSEVPQNLSASRPQDRQFILSSKKLLLSDSGFYLCAWMPPRGSGANVLTFGAGSRLTVL.

This chain connects TRBV6-1 to TRBJ1-1; D may be TRBD1 (5 bases). The CDR3 is made up of 13 amino acids. Germline values: CDR1 MNHNS, CDR2 SASEGT. The V and J ends lost 0 bases and 7 bases respectively, with 9 bases between them. The CDR3 spells CASSEAGGVEAFF. In DNA, the CDR3 is TGTGCCAGCAGTGAAGCAGGAGGGGTTGAAGCTTTCTTT.

The J gene is TRBJ2-2, the V gene TRBV10-2, with D possibly matching TRBD1 (5 bases). V was cut by 0 bases and J by 4 bases, with 6 bases left in between. CDR1 and CDR2 from the germline V gene are WSHSY and SAAADI. CDR3 length: 14 residues. The CDR3 spells CASSESRGTGELFF. CDR3 nucleotides: TGCGCCAGCAGTGAGTCAAGGGGCACCGGGGAGCTGTTTTTT.

This rearrangement joins TRBV19 to TRBJ1-2; 11 bases are a match to TRBD1. The CDR3 length is 14 residues. Germline trimming cut 7 bases from V and 9 bases from J; bases unmatched to any gene: 10. Germline V lookup: CDR1 LNHDA, CDR2 SQIVND (reference sequence). This chain's CDR3 is CASIGTGGRNRYTF. Written as DNA, the CDR3 is TGTGCCAGTATTGGGACAGGGGGGAGGAATCGCTACACCTTC.

V gene TRBV19 combines with J gene TRBJ1-1; D unresolved. The CDR3 consists of 14 residues. The germline V and J ends were trimmed by 8 bases and 0 bases, with 13 bases remaining between them. Germline CDR1 and CDR2: LNHDA and SQIVND (reference sequence). CDR3: CASRGSFMNTEAFF. The CDR3 region has the DNA TGTGCCAGTCGAGGCAGTTTCATGAACACTGAAGCTTTCTTT. Using reference TRBV19 and TRBJ1-1 for the parts outside the CDR3, the full variable domain is DGGITQSPKYLFRKEGQNVTLSCEQNLNHDAMYWYRQDPGQGLRLIYYSQIVNDFQKGDIAEGYSVSREKKESFPLTVTSAQKNPTAFYLCASRGSFMNTEAFFGQGTRLTVV.

A note on this clone: The sample holds other DNA sequences that translate to the same CDR3. This chain joins TRBV6-1 and TRBJ2-7, with 10 bases lining up with TRBD1. V was pared by 4 bases and J by 6 bases, with 3 bases of the junction left unmatched. The CDR3 extends over 13 amino acids. Germline V gene data show CDR1 as MNHNS and CDR2 as SASEGT. The CDR3 is CASSGQGAGEQYF. The CDR3 DNA follows: TGTGCCAGCAGTGGACAGGGGGCCGGCGAGCAGTACTTC.

V and J are TRBV19 and TRBJ1-5; D gene unclear. Trimming removed 7 bases at V and 1 base at J, with 5 bases between. This CDR3 is 12 amino acids long. Germline assignment: CDR1 LNHDA and CDR2 SQIVND (reference sequence). CDR3 coding DNA: TGTGCCAGTACAGAAAGCAATCAGCCCCAGCATTTT. Translating it yields CASTESNQPQHF.

J is TRBJ2-7 and V is TRBV30; D is perhaps TRBD1 (6 bases). The CDR3 spans 14 residues. The germline V gene encodes CDR1 GTSNPN and CDR2 SVGIG (reference sequence). V lost 3 bases and J 7 bases, leaving 19 bases between the germline ends. The DNA for the CDR3 is TGTGCCTGGAGCCAGACAGGCGACCGGGGTGAGCAGTACTTC. Amino acids: CAWSQTGDRGEQYF.

The gene calls are TRBV7-2 and TRBJ2-1; TRBD2 matches at 9 bases. The trim removed 6 bases at V and 5 bases at J, leaving 8 bases unmatched. Germline-derived CDR1 and CDR2 are SGHTA and FQGNSA. This CDR3 spans 15 amino acids. The CDR3 bases are TGTGCCAGCAGATTGGAAGCGGGGGGCAACAATGAGCAGTTCTTC. This translates into CASRLEAGGNNEQFF.